This T cell receptor beta chain was sequenced for a study of cytomegalovirus exposure and HLA in healthy donors. With 60 Vbeta and 13 Jbeta primers, the PCR was carried out. The assay was immunoSEQ multiplex PCR, and TCRdb's table has in-frame clones only and misses some. The table includes some 110,000 clones, 60% to 80% detected once. This CDR3 region has 15 residues. Germline CDR1 reads SEHNR; CDR2 reads FQNEAQ (reference sequence). About this clone itself: The target antigen is unknown. A junction end diverges from the germline sequence, so it may reflect a read error.

Study-level findings and limits: Sequences of the TCR beta chain were said to predict the HLA-A and HLA-B alleles of most subjects accurately. The study flagged about 160 TCR beta chains as cytomegalovirus-associated.

Sequencing was performed on PBMCs. The chain has TRBV7-9 and TRBJ1-1, with 8 bases identical to TRBD1. The receptor comes from a man aged 60 to 75 in good health and CMV-seropositive. CDR3 region: CSSSFQTGANTEAFF. The CDR3 nucleotides are TGTTCCAGCAGCTTTCAGACAGGGGCGAACACTGAAGCTTTCTTT.